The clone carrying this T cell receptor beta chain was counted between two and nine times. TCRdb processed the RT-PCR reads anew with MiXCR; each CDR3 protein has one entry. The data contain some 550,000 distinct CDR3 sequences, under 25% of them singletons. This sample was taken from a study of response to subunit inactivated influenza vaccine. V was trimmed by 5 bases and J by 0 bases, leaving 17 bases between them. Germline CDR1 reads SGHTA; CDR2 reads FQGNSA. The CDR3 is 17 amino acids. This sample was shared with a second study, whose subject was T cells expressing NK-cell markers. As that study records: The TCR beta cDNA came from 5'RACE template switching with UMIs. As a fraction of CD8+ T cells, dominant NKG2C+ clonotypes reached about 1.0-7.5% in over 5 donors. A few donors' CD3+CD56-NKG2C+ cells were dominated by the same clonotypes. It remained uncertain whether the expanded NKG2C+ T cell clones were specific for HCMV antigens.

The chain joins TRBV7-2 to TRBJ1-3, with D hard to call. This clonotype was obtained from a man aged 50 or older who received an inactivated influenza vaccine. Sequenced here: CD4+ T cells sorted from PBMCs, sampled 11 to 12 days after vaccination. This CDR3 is CASSPTPGALSGNTIYF. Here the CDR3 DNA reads TGTGCCAGCAGCCCCACCCCCGGAGCACTCTCTGGAAACACCATATATTTT.